This T cell receptor (beta chain) was profiled in a study of STAT3 mutations in large granular lymphocyte leukemia. Study findings and constraints: Samples missed the first appearance of the clone. In T-cell large granular lymphocyte leukemia, about half of patients showed multiple immunodominant subclonotypes.

Sequenced by immunoSEQ multiplex PCR; TCRdb stores in-frame clones only, minus some. Here the sample spans about 4,400 clones, roughly 85% being singletons. CDR1 SGHNT and CDR2 YYREEE come from the germline V gene (reference sequence). This CDR3 spans 14 amino acids. Trimming took 4 bases from V and 4 from J; bases not matched to a gene: 7. In the case of this clone: Its specificity is unknown.

The sequence came from a middle-aged man with T-cell large granular lymphocyte leukemia. Some clones in this sample may be carry-over from other donors' samples. Material: peripheral blood mononuclear cells. This chain joins TRBV5-4 and TRBJ2-7, with 8 bases fitting TRBD1. The CDR3 here is CASSPGQGGYEQYF. The CDR3 nucleotides are TGTGCCAGCAGCCCCGGACAGGGTGGATACGAGCAGTACTTC.